A single sample is the source of the 4 T cell receptor beta chains below, sequenced in a study of cytomegalovirus exposure and HLA in healthy donors. Vbeta (60) and Jbeta (13) primers were used in the PCR. Profiling relied on immunoSEQ multiplex PCR, and the TCRdb table lists in-frame clones only, not all of them. Of some 83,000 clones in the sample, approximately 75% were seen once. Sequencing was done on a sample of PBMCs. The receptors derive from a man aged 55 to 70 in good health and CMV-seronegative.

The genes are TRBV5-1 and TRBJ2-3; a possible D gene is TRBD1 (6 bases). Germline CDR1 reads SGHRS; CDR2 reads YFSETQ. This CDR3 has 14 amino acids. V lost 4 bases and J lost 0, with 9 bases in between. CDR3 DNA: TGCGCCAGCAGCCAAGGACAGAGCACAGATACGCAGTATTTT. Protein: CASSQGQSTDTQYF.

The CDR3 region is CASSTEGLSSSGNTIYF. Here the CDR3 DNA reads TGTGCCAGTAGTACCGAGGGACTATCGAGCTCTGGAAACACCATATATTTT. The J gene is TRBJ1-3, the V gene TRBV19, with D maybe TRBD1 (5 bases). This CDR3 contains 17 residues. CDR1 is LNHDA, CDR2 SQIVND, per germline (reference sequence). The germline V and J ends were trimmed by 4 bases and 0 bases, with 16 bases remaining between them.

This clone was seen a single time. The rearrangement joins TRBV11-1 to TRBJ1-6, with D unresolved. The CDR3 spans 14 residues. The germline V and J ends were trimmed by 1 base and 4 bases, with 5 bases remaining between them. The germline gives CDR1 SGHAT, CDR2 FQDESV (reference sequence). This chain's CDR3 is CASSLGDYNSPLHF. In nucleotides, the CDR3 is TGTGCCAGCAGCTTAGGAGATTATAATTCACCCCTCCACTTT.

With respect to this clone: The same CDR3 also results from other DNA sequences found in this sample. The genes are TRBV6-1 and TRBJ1-2; TRBD1 matches 7 bases. This CDR3 contains 16 residues. Germline loops: CDR1 MNHNS, CDR2 SASEGT. With V trimmed by 0 bases and J by 5 bases, 9 bases remained unmatched. The CDR3 sequence: CASSEASGQAGYGYTF. The CDR3 DNA is TGTGCCAGCAGTGAAGCTTCTGGACAGGCCGGGTATGGCTACACCTTC.